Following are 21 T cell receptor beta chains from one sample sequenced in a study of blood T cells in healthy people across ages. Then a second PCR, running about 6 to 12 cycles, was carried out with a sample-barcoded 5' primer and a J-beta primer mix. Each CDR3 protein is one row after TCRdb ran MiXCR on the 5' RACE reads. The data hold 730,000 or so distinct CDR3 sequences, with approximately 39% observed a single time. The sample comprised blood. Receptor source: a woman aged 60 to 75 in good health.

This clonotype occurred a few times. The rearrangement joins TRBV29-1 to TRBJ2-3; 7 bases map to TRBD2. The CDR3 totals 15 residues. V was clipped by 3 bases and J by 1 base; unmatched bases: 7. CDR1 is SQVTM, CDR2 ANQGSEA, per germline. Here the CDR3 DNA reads TGCAGCGTTGATGGGTCAGCGGGACGCACAGATACGCAGTATTTT. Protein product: CSVDGSAGRTDTQYF.

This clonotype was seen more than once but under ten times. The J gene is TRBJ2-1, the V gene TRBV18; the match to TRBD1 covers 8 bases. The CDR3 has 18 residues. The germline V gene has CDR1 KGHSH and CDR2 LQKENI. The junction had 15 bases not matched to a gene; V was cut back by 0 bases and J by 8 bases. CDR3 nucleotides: TGTGCCAGCTCACCACCGGAGGGGGAGCAGGGGGCGCAGGATGAGCAGTTCTTC. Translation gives CASSPPEGEQGAQDEQFF.

The CDR3 coding sequence is TGTGCCAGCAGCCCCACCCGGGACAGGGTCAGCTCACCCCTCCACTTT. It specifies CASSPTRDRVSSPLHF. The chain couples TRBV7-2 to TRBJ1-6, with 9 bases lining up with TRBD1. This CDR3 has 16 residues. Trimming at V came to 5 bases and at J to 10 bases, leaving 12 bases not matched to a gene. The V gene's germline CDR1 is SGHTA and CDR2 FQGNSA.

In DNA form, the CDR3 reads TGTGCCATCAGTGAGTCGACGAACGAGCAGTACTTC. As protein: CAISESTNEQYF. This sequence joins TRBV10-3 and TRBJ2-7; D remains unclear. From germline, CDR1 is ENHRY and CDR2 SYGVKD. Trimming took 0 bases from V and 5 from J, leaving 5 bases between them. The CDR3 is made up of 12 amino acids.

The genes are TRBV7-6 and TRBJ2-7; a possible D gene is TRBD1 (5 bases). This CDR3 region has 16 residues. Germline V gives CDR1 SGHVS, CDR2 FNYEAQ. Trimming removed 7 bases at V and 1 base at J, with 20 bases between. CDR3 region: CASIPGVAKGSYEQYF. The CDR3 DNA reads TGTGCCAGCATCCCTGGGGTCGCAAAGGGGTCCTACGAGCAGTACTTC.

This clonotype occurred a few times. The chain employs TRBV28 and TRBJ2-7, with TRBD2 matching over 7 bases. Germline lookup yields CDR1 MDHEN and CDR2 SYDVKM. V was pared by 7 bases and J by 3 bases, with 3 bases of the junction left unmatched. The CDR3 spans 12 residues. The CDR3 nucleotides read TGTGCCAGCACTGCGGGGGACTACGAGCAGTACTTC. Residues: CASTAGDYEQYF.

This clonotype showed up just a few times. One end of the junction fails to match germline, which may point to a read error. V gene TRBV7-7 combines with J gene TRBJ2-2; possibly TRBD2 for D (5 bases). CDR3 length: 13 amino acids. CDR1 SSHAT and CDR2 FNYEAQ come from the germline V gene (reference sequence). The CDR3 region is CASSLAPAGELFF. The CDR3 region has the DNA TGTGCTAGCAGCTTAGCGCCAGCTGGGGAGCTGTTTTTT.

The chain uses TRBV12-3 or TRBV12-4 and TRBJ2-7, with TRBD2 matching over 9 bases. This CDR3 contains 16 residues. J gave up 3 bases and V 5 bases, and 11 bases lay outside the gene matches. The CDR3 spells CASSPRLAESFYEQYF. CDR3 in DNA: TGTGCCAGCAGTCCCCGACTAGCGGAGAGCTTCTACGAGCAGTACTTC.

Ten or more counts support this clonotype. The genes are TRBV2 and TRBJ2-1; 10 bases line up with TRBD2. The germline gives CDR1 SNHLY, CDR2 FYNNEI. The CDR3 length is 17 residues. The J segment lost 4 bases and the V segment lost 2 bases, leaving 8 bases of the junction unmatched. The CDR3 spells CASSERKRGGLYNEQFF. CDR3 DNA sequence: TGTGCCAGCAGTGAACGGAAGCGGGGGGGCTTGTACAATGAGCAGTTCTTC.

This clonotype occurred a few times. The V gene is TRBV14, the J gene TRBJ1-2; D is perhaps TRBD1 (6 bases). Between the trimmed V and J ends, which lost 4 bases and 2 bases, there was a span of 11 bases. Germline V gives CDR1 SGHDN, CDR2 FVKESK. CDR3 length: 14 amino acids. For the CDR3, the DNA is TGTGCCAGCAGCCTGGGACATCTAAACTATGGCTACACCTTC. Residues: CASSLGHLNYGYTF.

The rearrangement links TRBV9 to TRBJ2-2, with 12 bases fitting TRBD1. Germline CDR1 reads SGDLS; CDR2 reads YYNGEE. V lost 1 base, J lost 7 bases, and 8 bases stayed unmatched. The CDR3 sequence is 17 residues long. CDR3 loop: CASSVRGGQGAFGELFF. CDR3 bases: TGTGCCAGCAGCGTACGAGGGGGACAGGGGGCATTCGGGGAGCTGTTTTTT.

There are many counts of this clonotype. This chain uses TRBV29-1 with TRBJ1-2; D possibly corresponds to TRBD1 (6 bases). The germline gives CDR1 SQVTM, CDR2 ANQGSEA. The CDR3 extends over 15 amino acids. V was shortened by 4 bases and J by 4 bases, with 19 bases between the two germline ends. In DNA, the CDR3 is TGCAGCGTTGGCACTCACTGGGGCAGGGGCTATGGCTACACCTTC. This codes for CSVGTHWGRGYGYTF.

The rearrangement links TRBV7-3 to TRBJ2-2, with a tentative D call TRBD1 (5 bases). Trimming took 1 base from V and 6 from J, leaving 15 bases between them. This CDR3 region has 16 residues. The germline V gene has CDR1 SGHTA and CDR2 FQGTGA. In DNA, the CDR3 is TGTGCCAGCAGCTTAAGTTCAGGGTACCTCGCCGGGGAGCTGTTTTTT. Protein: CASSLSSGYLAGELFF.

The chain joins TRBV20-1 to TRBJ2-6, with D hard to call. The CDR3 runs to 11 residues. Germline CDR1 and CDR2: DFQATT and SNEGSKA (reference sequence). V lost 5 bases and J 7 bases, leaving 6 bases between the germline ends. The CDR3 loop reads CSAEGANVLTF. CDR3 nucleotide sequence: TGCAGTGCTGAAGGAGCCAACGTCCTGACTTTC.

The CDR3 sequence is CASRLGTSGVKFF. The CDR3 DNA sequence: TGTGCCAGCAGACTCGGGACTAGCGGGGTGAAGTTCTTC. The chain uses TRBV2 and TRBJ2-1; 13 nucleotides agree with TRBD2. This CDR3 spans 13 amino acids. The J segment lost 14 bases and the V segment lost 6 bases, leaving 7 bases of the junction unmatched. Germline loops: CDR1 SNHLY, CDR2 FYNNEI.

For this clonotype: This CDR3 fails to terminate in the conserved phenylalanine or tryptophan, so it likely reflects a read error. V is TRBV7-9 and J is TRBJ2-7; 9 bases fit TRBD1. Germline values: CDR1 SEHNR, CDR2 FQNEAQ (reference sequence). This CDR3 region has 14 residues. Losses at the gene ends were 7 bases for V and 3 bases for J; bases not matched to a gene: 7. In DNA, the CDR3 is TGTGCCAGCAACTGGGGGACAGGGCTCTACGAGCAGTACTTA. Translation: CASNWGTGLYEQYL.

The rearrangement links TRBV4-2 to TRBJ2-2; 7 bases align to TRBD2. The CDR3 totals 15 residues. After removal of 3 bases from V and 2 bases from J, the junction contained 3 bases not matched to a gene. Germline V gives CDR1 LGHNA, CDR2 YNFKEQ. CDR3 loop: CASSQRESNTGELFF. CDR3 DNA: TGTGCCAGCAGCCAGCGGGAGAGTAACACCGGGGAGCTGTTTTTT.

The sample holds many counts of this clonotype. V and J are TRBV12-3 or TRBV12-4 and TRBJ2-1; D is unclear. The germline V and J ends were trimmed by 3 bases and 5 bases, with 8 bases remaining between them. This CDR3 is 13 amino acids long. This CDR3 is CASSFTRNNEQFF. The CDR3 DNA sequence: TGTGCCAGCAGTTTCACCCGAAACAATGAGCAGTTCTTC.

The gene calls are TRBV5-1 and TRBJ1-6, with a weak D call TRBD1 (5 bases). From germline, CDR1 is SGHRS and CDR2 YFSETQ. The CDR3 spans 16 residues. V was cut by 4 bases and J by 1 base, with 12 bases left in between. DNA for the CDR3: TGCGCCAGCAGCATCGAACGGGGGTCCTATAATTCACCCCTCCACTTT. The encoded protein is CASSIERGSYNSPLHF.

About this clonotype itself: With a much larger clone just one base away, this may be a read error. The CDR3 DNA sequence: TGTGCTAGTGGTTTGCGGCCCGGGGGACAGAGTATCAATGAGCAGTTCTTC. Its protein product is CASGLRPGGQSINEQFF. This sequence joins TRBV12-5 and TRBJ2-1; maybe TRBD1 (7 bases). V was pared by 2 bases and J by 6 bases, with 20 bases between. The CDR3 loop spans 17 amino acids. Germline assignment: CDR1 LGHNT and CDR2 FRNRAP.

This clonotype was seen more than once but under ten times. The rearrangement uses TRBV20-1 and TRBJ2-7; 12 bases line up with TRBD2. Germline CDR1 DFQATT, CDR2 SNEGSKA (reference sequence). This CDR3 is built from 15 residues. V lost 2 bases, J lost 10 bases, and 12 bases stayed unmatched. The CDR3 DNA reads TGCAGTGCTAGACCTAGCGGGAGGGTCCAAGAGGCCCAGTACTTC. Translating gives CSARPSGRVQEAQYF.